These T cell receptor beta chains were read from a single sample in a study of T cells in Graves' hyperthyroidism and ophthalmopathy. TCRdb re-called the multiplex PCR reads through MiXCR, storing one row per CDR3 protein. The data hold some 300,000 distinct CDR3 sequences, with approximately 16% observed a single time. The material sequenced was blood. The receptor set was obtained from a man under 40 with Graves' hyperthyroidism. The CDR3 runs from the conserved cysteine through the conserved F or W. D genes are given only for firm matches. The size field is filled for only some rows; it gives once, few, many or a size class.

>TRBD1|TRBJ2-2|-|TRBV24-1
CATRGQGATGELFF
TGTGCCACCAGAGGACAGGGAGCCACCGGGGAGCTGTTTTTT
>-|TRBJ2-3|many|TRBV2
CASKKDRLTDTQYF
TGTGCCAGCAAGAAGGATAGGTTAACAGATACGCAGTATTTT
>TRBD1|TRBJ2-1|many|TRBV29-1
CSVEPGQGSYNEQFF
TGCAGCGTGGAACCGGGACAGGGGTCCTACAATGAGCAGTTCTTC
>TRBD2|TRBJ2-1|many|TRBV3-1
CASSQGGLANNEQFF
TGTGCCAGCAGCCAAGGGGGACTAGCGAACAATGAGCAGTTCTTC
>-|TRBJ2-2|few|TRBV4-1
CASSQVIGELFF
TGCGCCAGCAGCCAAGTAATCGGGGAGCTGTTTTTT
>-|TRBJ1-4|many|TRBV2
CASSAFGLNEKLFF
TGTGCCAGCAGTGCTTTTGGCCTTAATGAAAAACTGTTTTTT
>-|TRBJ2-5|many|TRBV7-2
CASSLGTQNSGQETQYF
TGTGCCAGCAGCTTAGGGACCCAGAATAGCGGACAAGAGACCCAGTACTTC
>TRBD1|TRBJ1-2|few|TRBV24-1
CATSSPTGDYGYTF
TGTGCCACCAGTTCGCCGACAGGGGACTATGGCTACACCTTC
>-|TRBJ2-7|few|TRBV2
CASSEGMGERIYEQYF
TGTGCCAGCAGTGAAGGAATGGGGGAGCGGATCTACGAGCAGTACTTC
>-|TRBJ2-7|many|TRBV7-8
CASSPEEGSGLPYEQYF
TGTGCCAGCAGCCCGGAAGAGGGTAGCGGCCTACCCTACGAGCAGTACTTC
>-|TRBJ2-1|many|TRBV10-1
CASWGHTGRSYNEQFF
TGCGCCAGCTGGGGGCACACGGGCCGTTCCTACAATGAGCAGTTCTTC
>TRBD2|TRBJ2-7|many|TRBV20-1
CSADSSLAGVSYEQYF
TGCAGTGCCGACTCCAGTCTAGCGGGAGTTTCCTACGAGCAGTACTTC
>TRBD1|TRBJ1-6|-|TRBV5-1
CASSLSGGKYNSPLHF
TGCGCCAGCAGCCTGTCAGGGGGCAAGTATAATTCACCCCTCCACTTT
>-|TRBJ2-1|many|TRBV11-1
CASSLVPLGLRSNEQFF
TGTGCCAGCAGCTTAGTACCCCTCGGCCTTCGGAGCAATGAGCAGTTCTTC
>TRBD1|TRBJ2-1|few|TRBV20-1
CSASPPAGTGYNEQFF
TGCAGTGCTAGTCCCCCGGCCGGGACAGGCTACAATGAGCAGTTCTTC
>TRBD2|TRBJ2-2|many|TRBV30
CAWSAPGAGGAGELFF
TGTGCCTGGAGTGCTCCGGGCGCGGGAGGGGCCGGGGAGCTGTTTTTT
>-|TRBJ2-3|many|TRBV11-2
CASSFLQSGTDTQYF
TGTGCCAGCAGCTTTTTGCAGTCAGGCACAGATACGCAGTATTTT
>-|TRBJ1-1|-|TRBV18
CASSQANTEAFF
TGTGCCAGCTCTCAGGCGAACACTGAAGCTTTCTTT
>-|TRBJ2-3|-|TRBV10-3
CAIRLEKDTQYF
TGTGCCATCAGGTTGGAGAAGGATACGCAGTATTTT
>-|TRBJ1-5|-|TRBV4-1
CASSQGQYSNQPQHF
TGCGCCAGCAGCCAAGGGCAGTATAGCAATCAGCCCCAGCATTTT
>-|TRBJ1-3|-|TRBV20-1
CSARHNSGNTIYF
TGCAGTGCTAGACACAACTCTGGAAACACCATATATTTT
>TRBD2|TRBJ2-7|-|TRBV20-1
CSALSGLAGAYEQYF
TGCAGTGCCCTCTCCGGGCTAGCGGGAGCCTACGAGCAGTACTTC
>-|TRBJ2-1|many|TRBV19
CASSARLGGVSNEQFF
TGTGCCAGTAGTGCCAGACTGGGCGGCGTCTCCAATGAGCAGTTCTTC
>TRBD1|TRBJ2-4|-|TRBV19
CASSPRTGNIQYF
TGTGCCAGTAGTCCCCGGACAGGAAACATTCAGTACTTC
>-|TRBJ1-2|-|TRBV5-6
CASSSLTQFGTGTF
-
>-|TRBJ2-2|-|TRBV2
CASVGTVHTGELFF
TGTGCCAGCGTAGGGACGGTACACACCGGGGAGCTGTTTTTT
>-|TRBJ1-5|few|TRBV4-1
CASSQAGGDQPQHF
TGCGCCAGCAGCCAGGCAGGAGGGGATCAGCCCCAGCATTTT
>-|TRBJ2-7|-|TRBV11-2
CASSLLHSYEQYF
TGTGCCAGCAGCTTATTACACTCCTACGAGCAGTACTTC
>-|TRBJ2-2|many|TRBV6-1
CASSTPTNTGELFF
TGTGCCAGCAGTACACCCACGAACACCGGGGAGCTGTTTTTT
>-|TRBJ1-5|many|TRBV2
CASGRPQHF
TGTGCCAGCGGGCGGCCCCAGCATTTT
>-|TRBJ1-5|-|TRBV2
CASSALRGSNQPQHF
TGTGCCAGCAGTGCGTTGAGGGGGAGCAATCAGCCCCAGCATTTT
>-|TRBJ1-1|many|TRBV7-9
CASKGPLVTEAFF
TGTGCCAGCAAGGGGCCCTTGGTCACTGAAGCTTTCTTT
>-|TRBJ2-7|few|TRBV5-1
CASSSSSHTFTYEQYF
TGCGCCAGCAGCTCGAGCAGCCATACCTTTACCTACGAGCAGTACTTC
>TRBD2|TRBJ2-7|few|TRBV2
CASSFRLAGESIQDEQYF
TGTGCCAGCAGTTTTAGACTAGCGGGAGAGAGTATACAGGACGAGCAGTACTTC
>TRBD1|TRBJ2-2|many|TRBV30
CAWKDRVHTGELFF
TGTGCCTGGAAGGACAGGGTTCACACCGGGGAGCTGTTTTTT
>-|TRBJ1-3|few|TRBV28
CASSYTTAGVSGNTIYF
TGTGCCAGCAGCTATACGACGGCTGGGGTCTCTGGAAACACCATATATTTT
>TRBD1|TRBJ1-1|-|TRBV18
CASSPTTGGTEAFF
TGTGCCAGCTCCCCTACCACAGGGGGCACTGAAGCTTTCTTT
>TRBD2|TRBJ2-7|many|TRBV12-3/TRBV12-4
CASSKLAGNTYEQYF
TGTGCCAGCAGTAAGCTAGCGGGAAATACCTACGAGCAGTACTTC
>-|TRBJ2-7|many|TRBV28
CASSTPRETYEQYF
TGTGCCAGCAGTACCCCGAGGGAGACCTACGAGCAGTACTTC
>-|TRBJ1-4|-|TRBV5-4
CASSLEPGRNEKLFF
TGTGCCAGCAGCTTGGAACCAGGGAGGAATGAAAAACTGTTTTTT
>-|TRBJ1-2|many|TRBV2
CASSDGYGYTF
TGTGCCAGCAGTGACGGCTATGGCTACACCTTC
>TRBD2|TRBJ2-7|-|TRBV5-5
CASSLGSSGSFSYEQYF
TGTGCCAGCAGCTTGGGGTCTAGCGGGAGTTTTTCCTACGAGCAGTACTTC
>-|TRBJ2-7|few|TRBV3-1
CASSQWRGYEQYF
TGTGCCAGCAGCCAATGGAGGGGCTACGAGCAGTACTTC
>-|TRBJ2-5|many|TRBV27
CASSLYSSYQETQYF
TGTGCCAGCAGTTTATATAGCTCGTACCAAGAGACCCAGTACTTC
>-|TRBJ1-1|many|TRBV29-1
CSVGIYTEAFF
TGCAGCGTTGGGATTTACACTGAAGCTTTCTTT
>TRBD2|TRBJ2-3|-|TRBV7-2
CASSLVLAGATDTQYF
TGTGCCAGCAGCTTAGTTCTAGCGGGGGCCACAGATACGCAGTATTTT
>-|TRBJ2-5|-|TRBV10-3
CAISEGRTDQETQYF
TGTGCCATCAGTGAAGGGCGGACCGATCAAGAGACCCAGTACTTC
>-|TRBJ1-4|-|TRBV20-1
CSAKTENNEKLFF
TGCAGTGCTAAGACGGAAAATAATGAAAAACTGTTTTTT
>-|TRBJ2-2|many|TRBV20-1
CSARRGRDTGELFF
TGCAGTGCTAGGAGGGGCCGGGACACCGGGGAGCTGTTTTTT
>-|TRBJ2-7|-|TRBV5-5
CASSQAIPGYSYEQYF
TGTGCCAGCAGCCAAGCCATCCCAGGGTATTCGTACGAGCAGTACTTC
>-|TRBJ2-3|many|TRBV2
CASSDRQAHTDTQYF
TGTGCCAGCAGTGACCGACAGGCCCACACAGATACGCAGTATTTT
>TRBD1|TRBJ2-2|-|TRBV6-1
CASSRDSANTGELFF
TGTGCCAGCAGTCGGGACAGCGCGAACACCGGGGAGCTGTTTTTT
>TRBD1|TRBJ2-1|-|TRBV6-4
CASSDPETGVNEQFF
TGTGCCAGCAGTGACCCGGAAACAGGGGTGAATGAGCAGTTCTTC
>-|TRBJ2-1|many|TRBV7-3
CASSLQGGSGRYNEQFF
TGTGCCAGCAGCTTACAGGGAGGCAGTGGGCGCTACAATGAGCAGTTCTTC
>TRBD1|TRBJ1-1|-|TRBV12-3/TRBV12-4
CASGRGRRTEAFF
TGTGCCAGCGGTAGGGGGCGCCGAACTGAAGCTTTCTTT
>TRBD1|TRBJ1-5|-|TRBV18
CASSQGAGRDQPQHF
TGTGCCAGCTCACAGGGGGCTGGGCGGGATCAGCCCCAGCATTTT
>-|TRBJ1-4|-|TRBV5-1
CASSLGENEKLFF
TGCGCCAGCAGCTTGGGAGAAAATGAAAAACTGTTTTTT
>TRBD2|TRBJ2-7|-|TRBV12-3/TRBV12-4
CASSLEGAGGAPDSSHLYEQYF
TGTGCCAGCAGTTTAGAGGGAGCGGGAGGGGCCCCCGACTCATCCCACTTATACGAGCAGTACTTC
>-|TRBJ1-5|-|TRBV28
CASSPPSSHGRQPQHF
TGTGCCAGCAGTCCTCCGAGCAGTCATGGCCGGCAGCCCCAGCATTTT
>-|TRBJ1-1|many|TRBV20-1
CSARYSRSLEAFF
TGCAGTGCTAGGTACAGCCGGTCCCTTGAAGCTTTCTTT